This T cell receptor (beta chain) was sequenced for a study of CD8+CD57+ T cells in acquired aplastic anemia. In the case of this clonotype: Its antigen is unknown.

J was trimmed by 5 bases and V by 0 bases; bases with no gene match: 4. Germline CDR1 and CDR2: DFQATT and SNEGSKA (reference sequence). The CDR3 extends over 14 amino acids. Only patients with CD8+CD57+ cell expansion on flow cytometry were chosen for sequencing. Every one of the patients had aplastic anemia (severe, acquired). The study's findings and limits: Approximately 28 CD8+ CDR3 sequences were shared between patients and controls.

The template used for profiling TCR beta VDJ and CDR3 was genomic DNA. TCRdb itself ran the reads through MiXCR, one entry per CDR3 protein. The top ten clones hold less than 1% of a sample with 400,000 to 600,000 distinct CDR3 sequences, 25% to 40% of them seen once. This sequence was found in a human donor with aplastic anemia. Specimen: sorted CD4+, CD8+, or CD8+CD57+ T cells (not recorded which) from PBMCs. The chain recombines TRBV20-1 with TRBJ2-7; the match to TRBD2 covers 10 bases. As DNA, the CDR3 is TGCAGTGCTAGAGATCCCACTAGCGGGAACGAGCAGTACTTC. Amino acids: CSARDPTSGNEQYF.